This T cell receptor (beta chain) was identified during a study of early T cells in non-severe SARS-CoV-2 infection. This clonotype was recorded many times. V lost 3 bases, J lost 9 bases, and 5 bases stayed unmatched. Germline loops: CDR1 MGHRA, CDR2 YSYEKL. This CDR3 region has 15 residues. TCRdb reanalysed the 5' RACE reads using MiXCR and keeps one entry per CDR3 protein. The sample shows 55,000 to 75,000 distinct CDR3 sequences, 8% to 10% of them seen only once. The source is an adult who was a healthcare worker with PCR-confirmed SARS-CoV-2 infection or an uninfected control (not recorded which). V and J are TRBV4-1 and TRBJ2-1, with 13 bases that match TRBD2. Material: whole blood. CDR3 bases: TGCGCCAGCAGCCATACTAGCGGGGGGGCCCCTGAGCAGTTCTTC. It is translated as CASSHTSGGAPEQFF.